A single sample gave rise to the 25 T cell receptor beta chains below, sequenced in a study of cytomegalovirus exposure and HLA in healthy donors. PCR employed 60 Vbeta and 13 Jbeta primers. TCRdb's copy holds only in-frame clones and misses some; the assay was immunoSEQ multiplex PCR. The profile shows about 140,000 clones, 80% of them singletons. The sample consisted of PBMCs. These receptors were taken from a woman aged 40-49 years in good health and CMV-seronegative.

The chain has TRBV28 and TRBJ2-7; D is perhaps TRBD2 (5 bases). Trimming pared 3 bases from V and 6 bases from J, leaving 18 bases between. The CDR3 has 15 amino acids. Germline values: CDR1 MDHEN, CDR2 SYDVKM. The CDR3 reads CASSFPFVGEGEQYF. The DNA for the CDR3 is TGTGCCAGCAGTTTCCCCTTCGTCGGAGAGGGCGAGCAGTACTTC.

The rearrangement uses TRBV7-3 and TRBJ2-3; 12 bases match TRBD2. Germline loops: CDR1 SGHTA, CDR2 FQGTGA. V lost 5 bases, J lost 3 bases, and 6 bases stayed unmatched. The CDR3 is made up of 16 amino acids. The CDR3 DNA reads TGTGCCAGCAGCGAACGACTAGCGGGGGCGACAGATACGCAGTATTTT. Encoded protein: CASSERLAGATDTQYF.

The DNA of the CDR3 is TGTGCCAGCTCACCTTCCTACAGGGGGCAAGGCAATCAGCCCCAGCATTTT. Its translation is CASSPSYRGQGNQPQHF. The chain combines TRBV18 with TRBJ1-5; TRBD1 matches 9 bases. Looked up from germline, CDR1 is KGHSH and CDR2 is LQKENI. CDR3 length equals 17 residues. V lost 3 bases to trimming and J lost 2 bases; unmatched junction nucleotides: 8.

This sequence joins TRBV5-1 and TRBJ2-5; D possibly corresponds to TRBD2 (6 bases). The V gene's germline CDR1 is SGHRS and CDR2 YFSETQ. The CDR3 spans 14 residues. V gave up 6 bases and J gave up 2 bases, with 14 bases separating them. CDR3: CASTERAGQETQYF. As DNA, the CDR3 is TGCGCCAGCACGGAGCGGGCGGGGCAAGAGACCCAGTACTTC.

The chain uses TRBV11-3 and TRBJ2-4, with 7 bases fitting TRBD2. The V gene's germline CDR1 is SGHNT and CDR2 YENEEA. CDR3 size: 15 residues. Unmatched junction bases numbered 6, after V lost 4 bases and J lost 3 bases. The CDR3, as DNA: TGTGCCAGCAGCTCCTTAACGGGAGGCAAAAACATTCAGTACTTC. Translated, it gives CASSSLTGGKNIQYF.

J is TRBJ2-3 and V is TRBV4-3, with 14 nucleotides matching TRBD2. The CDR3 is made up of 16 amino acids. J gave up 7 bases and V 1 base, and 4 bases lay outside the gene matches. Germline lookup yields CDR1 LGHNA and CDR2 YSLEER. The CDR3 sequence is CASSQGGTSGSYTQYF. In nucleotides, the CDR3 is TGCGCCAGCAGCCAAGGAGGGACTAGCGGGAGCTATACGCAGTATTTT.

In its sample, this clone was seen once. The chain uses TRBV2 and TRBJ1-5, with D unclear. Germline CDR1 SNHLY, CDR2 FYNNEI. Deletions cut 5 bases from V and 6 bases from J, with 14 bases between. This CDR3 region has 14 residues. CDR3 in amino acids: CASSKDRVSQPQHF. CDR3 in DNA: TGTGCCAGCAGTAAAGACCGGGTCAGTCAGCCCCAGCATTTT.

The rearrangement joins TRBV25-1 to TRBJ1-1; weak D call: TRBD1 (5 bases). CDR3 length: 16 residues. V lost 3 bases, J lost 7 bases, and 21 bases lay in between. Germline V gene data show CDR1 as MGHDK and CDR2 as SYGVNS. The CDR3 DNA is TGTGCCAGCAGTGACCCCGGCCAGATGAGGGGAGGTGAAGCTTTCTTT. Its translation is CASSDPGQMRGGEAFF.

The count of this clone is one. CDR3 sequence: CASGPRRATEAFF. Here the CDR3 DNA reads TGTGCTAGTGGCCCTCGCAGGGCCACTGAAGCTTTCTTT. The genes are TRBV12-5 and TRBJ1-1; D may be TRBD1 (5 bases). This CDR3 is 13 amino acids long. Germline V lookup: CDR1 LGHNT, CDR2 FRNRAP. V gave up 6 bases and J gave up 4 bases, with 12 bases separating them. Full variable domain (remainder filled in from reference TRBV12-5 and TRBJ1-1): DARVTQTPRHKVTEMGQEVTMRCQPILGHNTVFWYRQTMMQGLELLAYFRNRAPLDDSGMPKDRFSAEMPDATLATLKIQPSEPRDSAVYFCASGPRRATEAFFGQGTRLTVV.

Concerning this clone itself: One end of the junction does not line up with germline, which may come from a read error. The chain combines TRBV10-1 with TRBJ1-1; maybe TRBD1 (6 bases). The CDR3 has 12 residues. Germline CDR1 is WNHNN and CDR2 is SYGVQD (reference sequence). CDR3 coding DNA: TGCGCCAGCCTCCAGGGGAACGCTGAAGCTTTCTTT. Translation: CASLQGNAEAFF.

The V and J genes are TRBV11-2 and TRBJ2-5, with TRBD2 identical over 9 bases. This CDR3 region has 14 residues. With 8 bases clipped from V and 4 bases from J, the junction kept 8 bases outside the gene matches. The V gene's germline CDR1 is SGHAT and CDR2 FQNNGV. The CDR3 bases are TGTGCCAGCCTCGGGCTAGCGGGAAGAGAGACCCAGTACTTC. As protein: CASLGLAGRETQYF.

The gene calls are TRBV5-1 and TRBJ2-7, with TRBD2 matching 10 bases. There are 15 residues in the CDR3. V shed 4 bases, J shed 1 base, and the junction held 5 bases outside the gene matches. Per germline, CDR1 SGHRS and CDR2 YFSETQ. CDR3 nucleotides: TGCGCCAGCAGCGTGACTAGCGGGTCGTCCTACGAGCAGTACTTC. This gives the protein CASSVTSGSSYEQYF.

V is TRBV7-3 and J is TRBJ2-7; 7 bases map to TRBD2. The CDR3 runs to 14 residues. Per germline, CDR1 SGHTA and CDR2 FQGTGA. J was trimmed by 0 bases and V by 2 bases; bases with no gene match: 1. The DNA for the CDR3 is TGTGCCAGCAGCTTAGGGGGGGACTCCTACGAGCAGTACTTC. Protein product: CASSLGGDSYEQYF.

CDR3 residues: CASSSDRESGYTF. CDR3 nucleotides: TGCGCCAGCAGCTCGGACAGGGAAAGCGGCTACACCTTC. This rearrangement joins TRBV5-1 to TRBJ1-2; 8 nucleotides match TRBD1. The CDR3 is made up of 13 amino acids. Germline V lookup: CDR1 SGHRS, CDR2 YFSETQ. J gave up 8 bases and V 3 bases, and 6 bases lay outside the gene matches.

The chain employs TRBV19 and TRBJ1-1; D remains ambiguous. The V and J ends lost 7 bases and 0 bases respectively, with 18 bases between them. Per germline, CDR1 LNHDA and CDR2 SQIVND (reference sequence). The CDR3 totals 16 residues. CDR3 loop: CASKFSGSRVNTEAFF. The CDR3 bases are TGTGCCAGTAAATTCTCCGGGAGTAGGGTGAACACTGAAGCTTTCTTT. Combining the CDR3 with reference TRBV19 and TRBJ1-1 gives the whole variable domain DGGITQSPKYLFRKEGQNVTLSCEQNLNHDAMYWYRQDPGQGLRLIYYSQIVNDFQKGDIAEGYSVSREKKESFPLTVTSAQKNPTAFYLCASKFSGSRVNTEAFFGQGTRLTVV.

This chain connects TRBV7-6 to TRBJ2-6; 9 positions match TRBD1. V lost 4 bases to trimming and J lost 2 bases; unmatched junction nucleotides: 3. CDR1 and CDR2 (germline): SGHVS, FNYEAQ. The CDR3 contains 16 residues. The CDR3 spells CASSWDRETGANVLTF. The CDR3 region has the DNA TGTGCCAGCAGCTGGGACAGGGAGACTGGGGCCAACGTCCTGACTTTC.

In this sample, this clone turned up a few times. The chain carries TRBV28 and TRBJ1-6; perhaps TRBD1 as D (5 bases). The V end was cut by 2 bases, the J end by 10 bases, with 15 bases between. The germline CDR1 and CDR2 sequences are MDHEN and SYDVKM. The CDR3 has 15 amino acids. In DNA form, the CDR3 reads TGTGCCAGCAGTTTAAGGCCAGGGATGTTCTCACCCCTCCACTTT. This sequence encodes CASSLRPGMFSPLHF.

The sample holds one count of this clone. This sequence joins TRBV28 and TRBJ2-1, with 12 bases matching TRBD2. Trimming cost V 0 bases and J 9 bases; bases outside gene matches: 3. The CDR3 covers 15 residues. CDR1 and CDR2 from the germline V gene are MDHEN and SYDVKM. CDR3 nucleotide sequence: TGTGCCAGCAGTTTATGGACTAGCGGGAGATCTGAGCAGTTCTTC. As protein: CASSLWTSGRSEQFF.

J is TRBJ1-5 and V is TRBV23-1, with D perhaps TRBD1 (5 bases). TRBV23-1 is placed among ORFs of uncertain function. The CDR3 spans 14 residues. The V end was cut by 7 bases, the J end by 6 bases, with 16 bases between. CDR3 bases: TGCGCCAGCACGTGGATGGGGCCGGGTCAGCCCCAGCATTTT. It yields the protein CASTWMGPGQPQHF.

This clone came up a few times. The CDR3 protein is CSARRGTGSEVNTGELFF. CDR3 DNA: TGCAGCGCACGTCGCGGGACAGGGTCGGAGGTGAACACCGGGGAGCTGTTTTTT. V is TRBV29-1 and J is TRBJ2-2, with TRBD1 identical over 9 bases. This CDR3 is built from 18 residues. V was clipped by 7 bases and J by 1 base; unmatched bases: 16. CDR1 and CDR2 (germline): SQVTM, ANQGSEA.

The gene calls are TRBV7-8 and TRBJ2-5; 12 bases are shared with TRBD2. The assigned J gene may be wrong: the sequence end matches TRBJ2-7 better. This CDR3 has 14 residues. Germline-derived CDR1 and CDR2 are SGHVS and FQNEAQ. The CDR3 loop is CASSPGTSGLEQYF. The CDR3 DNA reads as TGTGCCAGCAGCCCCGGGACTAGCGGGCTCGAGCAGTACTTC.

The count of this clone is one. V and J are TRBV27 and TRBJ1-2; 9 positions match TRBD1. Germline V CDR1 and CDR2: MNHEY, SMNVEV (reference sequence). This CDR3 spans 14 amino acids. V dropped 6 bases and J dropped 4; count of bases not matched to a gene: 6. Written as DNA, the CDR3 is TGTGCCAGCAGGGGGACAGGGCTCTTCTATGGCTACACCTTC. Translated: CASRGTGLFYGYTF.

The chain employs TRBV5-1 and TRBJ1-5; TRBD1 might be the D (6 bases). CDR3 size: 16 residues. In germline, CDR1 is SGHRS, CDR2 YFSETQ. Between the trimmed V and J ends, which lost 0 bases and 4 bases, there was a span of 14 bases. Here the CDR3 DNA reads TGCGCCAGCAGCTTGGAGGGGGACACAAGAAATCAGCCCCAGCATTTT. It codes for CASSLEGDTRNQPQHF.

The chain uses TRBV28 and TRBJ1-2; 7 positions agree with TRBD1. The J segment lost 4 bases and the V segment lost 7 bases, leaving 6 bases of the junction unmatched. Germline-derived CDR1 and CDR2 are MDHEN and SYDVKM. This CDR3 region has 13 residues. CDR3 coding DNA: TGTGCCAGCATTCCGGGACAGAGCTATGGCTACACCTTC. Translated: CASIPGQSYGYTF.

The chain carries TRBV6-6 and TRBJ1-4; D may be TRBD1 (6 bases). The V gene lost 6 bases and the J gene lost 1 base, with 12 bases spanning the gap. In germline, CDR1 is MNHNY, CDR2 SVGAGI (reference sequence). The CDR3 has 15 residues. The CDR3 loop reads CASRAGVVTNEKLFF. CDR3 bases: TGTGCCAGCAGGGCAGGGGTTGTAACTAATGAAAAACTGTTTTTT.